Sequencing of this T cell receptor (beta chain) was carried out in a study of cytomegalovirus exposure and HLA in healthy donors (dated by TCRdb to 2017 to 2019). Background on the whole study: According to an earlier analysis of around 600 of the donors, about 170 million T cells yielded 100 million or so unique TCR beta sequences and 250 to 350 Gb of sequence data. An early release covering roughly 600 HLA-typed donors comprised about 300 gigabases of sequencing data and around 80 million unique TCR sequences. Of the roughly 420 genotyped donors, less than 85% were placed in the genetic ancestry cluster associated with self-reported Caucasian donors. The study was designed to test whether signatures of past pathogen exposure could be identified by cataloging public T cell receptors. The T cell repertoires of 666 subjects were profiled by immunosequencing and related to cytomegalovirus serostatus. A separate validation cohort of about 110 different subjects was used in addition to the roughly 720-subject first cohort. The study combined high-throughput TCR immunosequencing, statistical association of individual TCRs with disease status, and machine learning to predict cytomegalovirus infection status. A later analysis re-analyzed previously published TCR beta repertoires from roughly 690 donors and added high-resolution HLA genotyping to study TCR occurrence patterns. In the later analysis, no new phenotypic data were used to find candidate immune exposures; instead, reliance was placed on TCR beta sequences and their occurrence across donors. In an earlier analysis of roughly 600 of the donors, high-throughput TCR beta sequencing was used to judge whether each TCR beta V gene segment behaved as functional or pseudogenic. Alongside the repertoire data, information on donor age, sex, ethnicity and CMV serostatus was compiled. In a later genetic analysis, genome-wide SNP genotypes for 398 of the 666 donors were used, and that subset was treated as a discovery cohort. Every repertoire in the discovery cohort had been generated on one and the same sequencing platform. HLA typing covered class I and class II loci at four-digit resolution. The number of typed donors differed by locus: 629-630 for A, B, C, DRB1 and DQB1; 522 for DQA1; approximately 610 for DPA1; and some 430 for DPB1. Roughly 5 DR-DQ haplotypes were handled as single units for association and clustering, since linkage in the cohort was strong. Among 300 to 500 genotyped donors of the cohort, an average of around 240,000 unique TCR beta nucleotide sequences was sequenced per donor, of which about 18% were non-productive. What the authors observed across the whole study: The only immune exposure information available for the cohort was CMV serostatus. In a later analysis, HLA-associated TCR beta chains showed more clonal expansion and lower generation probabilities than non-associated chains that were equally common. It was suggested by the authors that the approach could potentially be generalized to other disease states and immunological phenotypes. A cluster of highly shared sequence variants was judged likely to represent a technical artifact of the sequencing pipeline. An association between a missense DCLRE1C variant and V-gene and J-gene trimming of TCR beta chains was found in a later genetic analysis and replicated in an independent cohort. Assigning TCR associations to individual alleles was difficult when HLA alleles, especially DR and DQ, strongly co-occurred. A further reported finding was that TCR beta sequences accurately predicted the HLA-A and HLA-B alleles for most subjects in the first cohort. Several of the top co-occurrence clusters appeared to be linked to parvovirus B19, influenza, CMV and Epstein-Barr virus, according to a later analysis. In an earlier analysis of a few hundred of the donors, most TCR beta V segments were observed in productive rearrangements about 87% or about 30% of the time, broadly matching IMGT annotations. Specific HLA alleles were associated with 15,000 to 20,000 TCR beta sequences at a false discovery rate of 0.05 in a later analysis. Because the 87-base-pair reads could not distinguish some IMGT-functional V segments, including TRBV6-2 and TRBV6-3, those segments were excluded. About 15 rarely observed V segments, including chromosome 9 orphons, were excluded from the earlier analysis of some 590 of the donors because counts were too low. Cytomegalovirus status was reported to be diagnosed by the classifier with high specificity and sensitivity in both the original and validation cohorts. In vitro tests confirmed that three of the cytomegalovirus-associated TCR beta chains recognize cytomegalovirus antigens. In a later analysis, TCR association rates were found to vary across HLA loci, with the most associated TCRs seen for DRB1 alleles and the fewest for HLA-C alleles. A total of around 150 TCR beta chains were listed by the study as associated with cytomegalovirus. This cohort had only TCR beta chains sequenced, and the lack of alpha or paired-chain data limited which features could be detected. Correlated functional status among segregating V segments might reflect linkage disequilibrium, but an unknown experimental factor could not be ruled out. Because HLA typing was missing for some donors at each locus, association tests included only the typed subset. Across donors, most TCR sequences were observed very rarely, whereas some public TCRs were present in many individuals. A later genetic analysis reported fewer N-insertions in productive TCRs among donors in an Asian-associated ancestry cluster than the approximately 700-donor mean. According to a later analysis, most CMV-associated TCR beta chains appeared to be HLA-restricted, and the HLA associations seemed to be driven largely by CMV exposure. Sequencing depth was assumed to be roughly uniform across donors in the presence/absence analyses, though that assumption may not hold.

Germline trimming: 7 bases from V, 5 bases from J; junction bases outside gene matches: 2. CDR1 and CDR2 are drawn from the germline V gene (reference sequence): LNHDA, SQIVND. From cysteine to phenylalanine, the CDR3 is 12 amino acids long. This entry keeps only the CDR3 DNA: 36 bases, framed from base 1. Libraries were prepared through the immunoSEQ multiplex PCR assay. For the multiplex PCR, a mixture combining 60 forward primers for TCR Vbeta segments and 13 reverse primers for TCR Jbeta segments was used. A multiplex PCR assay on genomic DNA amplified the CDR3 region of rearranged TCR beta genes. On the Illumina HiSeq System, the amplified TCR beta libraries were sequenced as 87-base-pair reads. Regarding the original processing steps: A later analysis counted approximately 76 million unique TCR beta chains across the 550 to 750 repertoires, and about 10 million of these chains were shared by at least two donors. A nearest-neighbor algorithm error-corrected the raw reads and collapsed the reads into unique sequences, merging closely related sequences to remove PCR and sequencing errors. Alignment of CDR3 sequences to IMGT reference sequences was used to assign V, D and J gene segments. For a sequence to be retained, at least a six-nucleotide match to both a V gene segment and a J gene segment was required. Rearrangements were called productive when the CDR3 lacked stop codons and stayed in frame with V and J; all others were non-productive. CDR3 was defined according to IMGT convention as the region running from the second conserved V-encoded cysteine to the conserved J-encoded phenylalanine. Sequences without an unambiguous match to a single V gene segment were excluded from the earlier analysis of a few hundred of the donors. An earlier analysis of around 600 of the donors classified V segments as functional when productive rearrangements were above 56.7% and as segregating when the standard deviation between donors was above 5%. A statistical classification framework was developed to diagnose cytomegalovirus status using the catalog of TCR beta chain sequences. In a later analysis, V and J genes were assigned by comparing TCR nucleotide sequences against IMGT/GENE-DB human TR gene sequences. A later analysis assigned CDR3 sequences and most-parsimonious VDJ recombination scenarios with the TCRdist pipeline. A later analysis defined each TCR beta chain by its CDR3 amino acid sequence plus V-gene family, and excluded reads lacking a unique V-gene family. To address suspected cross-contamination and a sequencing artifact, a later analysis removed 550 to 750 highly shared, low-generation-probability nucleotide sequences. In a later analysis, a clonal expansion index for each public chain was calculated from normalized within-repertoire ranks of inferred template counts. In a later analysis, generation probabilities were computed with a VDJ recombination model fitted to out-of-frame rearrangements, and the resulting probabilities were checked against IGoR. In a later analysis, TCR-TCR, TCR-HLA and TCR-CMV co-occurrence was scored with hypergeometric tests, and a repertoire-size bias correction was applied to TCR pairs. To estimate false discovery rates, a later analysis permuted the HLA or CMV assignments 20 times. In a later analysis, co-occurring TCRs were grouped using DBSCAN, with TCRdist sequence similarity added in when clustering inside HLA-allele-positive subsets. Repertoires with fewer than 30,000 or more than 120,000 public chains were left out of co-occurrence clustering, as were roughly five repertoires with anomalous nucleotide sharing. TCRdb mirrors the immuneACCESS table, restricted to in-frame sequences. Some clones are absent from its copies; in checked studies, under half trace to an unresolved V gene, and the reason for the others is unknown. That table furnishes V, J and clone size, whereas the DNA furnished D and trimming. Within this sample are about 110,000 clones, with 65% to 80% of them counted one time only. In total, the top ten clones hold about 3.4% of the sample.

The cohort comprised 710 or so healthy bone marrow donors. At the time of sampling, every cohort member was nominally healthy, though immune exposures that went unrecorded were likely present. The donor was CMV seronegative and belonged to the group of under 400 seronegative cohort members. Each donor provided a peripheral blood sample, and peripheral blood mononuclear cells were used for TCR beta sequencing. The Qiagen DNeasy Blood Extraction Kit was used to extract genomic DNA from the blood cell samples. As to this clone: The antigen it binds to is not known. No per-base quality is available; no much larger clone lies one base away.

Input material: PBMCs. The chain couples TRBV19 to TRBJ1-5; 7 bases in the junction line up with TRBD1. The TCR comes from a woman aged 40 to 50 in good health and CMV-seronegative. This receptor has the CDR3 CASMTGYQPQHF. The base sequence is TGTGCCAGTATGACAGGGTATCAGCCCCAGCATTTT.